This T cell receptor beta chain appears in the sequencing data of a study of beta chain features in type 1 diabetes. General study findings and limits: The influence of HLA type on TCRB rearrangement stayed undetermined. Type 1 diabetes patients had TCRB CDR3s that were shorter (moderately but significantly so) in all four CD4+ subsets.

On this clone itself: Its antigen is unknown.

Expressed TCRB transcripts were sequenced after all isolated RNA was converted to cDNA. Profiled with immunoSEQ multiplex PCR; TCRdb holds only in-frame clones, not every one. This table holds about 370,000 clones, 9.6% found once. Germline V CDR1 and CDR2: SGDLS, YYNGEE. The CDR3 has 14 amino acids. The V and J ends lost 0 bases and 4 bases, in that order; junction bases with no gene match: 1. CD45RO/CCR7/CD25/CD127/CD95/CD27 sorting isolated CD4+ naive, central memory, regulatory and stem cell-like memory cells. The sequenced material came from central memory CD4+ T cells from blood. This chain joins TRBV9 and TRBJ2-3; 8 bases are shared with TRBD2. This sequence was found in a man aged 25 to 40 with type 1 diabetes. Written as DNA, the CDR3 is TGTGCCAGCAGCGTAGGGCGGGAGGCAGATACGCAGTATTTT. Protein product: CASSVGREADTQYF.